This TCR beta chain was obtained from a study of blood T cells in healthy people across ages. Whole-study findings and limits: Age showed a roughly linear inverse relationship with TCR beta diversity per million T cells. The lack of PBMC sorting stopped any conclusive naive versus antigen-experienced comparison.

The CDR3 runs to 15 residues. Trimming left V 0 bases short and J 0 bases short, with 8 bases between. CDR1 and CDR2 from the germline V gene are LGHNA and YSLEER. Each donor supplied approximately 10 milliliters of peripheral blood. A second PCR of 7 to 11 cycles used a sample-barcoded 5' primer and a J-beta primer mix. TCRdb independently ran MiXCR on the 5' RACE reads; one entry per CDR3 protein. There are around 1.5 million distinct CDR3 sequences in the sample; around 59% occur only once, and approximately 7% lies in the top ten. This clonotype was found a few times. Its antigen is unknown. Sample: blood. The source is a young man in good health. The chain is built from TRBV4-3 and TRBJ1-2; D is uncertain. As DNA, the CDR3 is TGCGCCAGCAGCCAAGATCTGGCAGCTAACTATGGCTACACCTTC. Protein product: CASSQDLAANYGYTF.